This TCR beta chain was identified during a study of shared T cell receptors in the human thymus. TCRdb's copy holds only in-frame clones and misses some; the assay was immunoSEQ multiplex PCR. The sample contains 600,000 to 900,000 clones, 80% to 90% of which appear only once. Trimming cost V 5 bases and J 1 base, with 22 bases left between them. Looked up from germline, CDR1 is SGHRS and CDR2 is YFSETQ. The length of the CDR3 is 17 residues. This same sample was also part of a study on human thymus T cells. Turning to that study: Corrective heart surgery yielded the resections from which the thymus tissue came. Unrelated individuals reportedly shared highly overlapping thymic TCR repertoires.

The genes are TRBV5-1 and TRBJ2-7; tentative D call: TRBD1 (6 bases). Sequencing was performed on thymocytes. The receptor's source is a girl under two years old with a congenital heart defect. CDR3 DNA: TGCGCCAGCAGACAGGGTCTAGACAGACTTCCGTCCTACGAGCAGTACTTC. Protein sequence: CASRQGLDRLPSYEQYF.